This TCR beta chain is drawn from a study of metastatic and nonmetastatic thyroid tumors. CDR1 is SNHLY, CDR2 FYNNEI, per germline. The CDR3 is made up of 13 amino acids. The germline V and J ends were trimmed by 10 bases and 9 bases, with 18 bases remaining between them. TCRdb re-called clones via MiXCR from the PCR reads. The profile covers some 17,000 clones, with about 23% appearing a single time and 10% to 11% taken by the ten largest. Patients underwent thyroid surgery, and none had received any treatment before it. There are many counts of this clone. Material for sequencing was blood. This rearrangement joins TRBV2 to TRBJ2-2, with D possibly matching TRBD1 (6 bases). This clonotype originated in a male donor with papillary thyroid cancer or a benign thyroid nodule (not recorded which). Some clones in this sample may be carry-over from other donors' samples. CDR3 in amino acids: CATKGDEYRELFF. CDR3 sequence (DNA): TGTGCCACCAAGGGGGATGAGTACCGGGAGCTGTTTTTT.